Presented here are 21 T cell receptor beta chains from one specimen sequenced in a study of T-cell reconstitution after alpha-beta-depleted transplantation in children. Unique molecular identifiers were used to barcode this TCRbeta library. TCRdb itself ran the PCR reads through MiXCR, one entry per CDR3 protein. This table has about 490,000 distinct CDR3 sequences, 10% to 13% appearing once. The source was PBMCs, collected before TCRalphabeta/CD19-depleted stem cell transplant. The origin of the receptors is a child under 10 years old with inherited bone marrow failure, due to receive a stem cell transplant.

This clonotype was observed many times. CDR3 sequence: CSAPTWTDRREQYF. For the CDR3, the DNA is TGCAGTGCTCCAACCTGGACGGACAGGCGCGAGCAGTACTTC. The V gene is TRBV20-1, the J gene TRBJ2-7; the match to TRBD1 covers 7 bases. Per the germline V gene, CDR1 is DFQATT and CDR2 is SNEGSKA (reference sequence). The CDR3 spans 14 residues. The V segment lost 5 bases and the J segment 6 bases; nucleotides outside the gene matches: 13.

The genes are TRBV7-2 and TRBJ2-2; maybe TRBD2 (5 bases). Trimming stripped 2 bases from V and 0 bases from J, with 28 bases between. This CDR3 is built from 22 residues. Germline-derived CDR1 and CDR2 are SGHTA and FQGNSA. CDR3 bases: TGTGCCAGCAGCTTATTTTCCAGATCGGGAAAAGATCCTATCGCGAACACCGGGGAGCTGTTTTTT. Encoded protein: CASSLFSRSGKDPIANTGELFF.

This clonotype has a count of ten or more. V is TRBV12-3 or TRBV12-4 and J is TRBJ1-2; 7 bases fit TRBD1. CDR3 length equals 16 residues. V trimming: 4 bases; J trimming: 4 bases; junction bases outside the gene matches: 12. The CDR3 DNA reads TGTGCCAGCAGTTGGGGCATGTGGGACAGCGGCTATGGCTACACCTTC. Translation gives CASSWGMWDSGYGYTF.

This clonotype was detected only a few times. The chain employs TRBV7-2 and TRBJ2-3; 13 bases fit TRBD2. CDR1 is SGHTA and CDR2 is FQGNSA in the germline V gene. With V trimmed by 5 bases and J by 3 bases, 8 bases remained unmatched. The CDR3 sequence is 17 residues long. The CDR3, as DNA: TGTGCCAGCAGCCCCAGCCTGACTAGCGGGAGGACAGATACGCAGTATTTT. This translates into CASSPSLTSGRTDTQYF. Supplemented by reference TRBV7-2 and TRBJ2-3, the full variable domain reads GAGVSQSPSNKVTEKGKDVELRCDPISGHTALYWYRQSLGQGLEFLIYFQGNSAPDKSGLPSDRFSAERTGGSVSTLTIQRTQQEDSAVYLCASSPSLTSGRTDTQYFGPGTRLTVL.

The chain uses TRBV13 and TRBJ2-7; 9 bases are a match to TRBD1. The V gene end was trimmed by 5 bases and the J gene end by 4 bases; junction bases not matched to a gene: 9. The CDR3 is made up of 15 amino acids. The germline gives CDR1 PRHDT, CDR2 FYEKMQ (reference sequence). This CDR3 is CASSPPGQGRYEQYF. CDR3 DNA sequence: TGTGCCAGCAGCCCTCCGGGACAGGGTAGGTACGAGCAGTACTTC.

This clonotype came up many times. The chain joins TRBV4-3 to TRBJ2-3; 9 nucleotides align to TRBD2. CDR3 length: 17 amino acids. Per the germline V gene, CDR1 is LGHNA and CDR2 is YSLEER. Trimming took 0 bases from V and 2 from J; bases not matched to a gene: 6. The CDR3: CASSQEVSGRSTDTQYF. The CDR3 nucleotides read TGCGCCAGCAGCCAAGAGGTTAGCGGGAGATCCACAGATACGCAGTATTTT.

This CDR3 is CASSPLSRDAEAFF. CDR3 coding DNA: TGTGCCAGCTCACCACTGTCAAGGGACGCTGAAGCTTTCTTT. The V and J genes are TRBV18 and TRBJ1-1; perhaps TRBD1 as D (5 bases). The CDR3 covers 14 residues. From germline, CDR1 is KGHSH and CDR2 LQKENI. The germline V and J ends were trimmed by 1 base and 6 bases, with 12 bases remaining between them.

This clonotype was seen ten or more times. This rearrangement joins TRBV4-3 to TRBJ2-7; 8 bases match TRBD2. V gave up 3 bases and J gave up 3 bases; unmatched junction bases: 7. The CDR3 spans 15 residues. Germline-derived CDR1 and CDR2 are LGHNA and YSLEER. The CDR3 is CASSQVSGTYYEQYF. CDR3 bases: TGCGCCAGCAGCCAGGTTAGCGGGACCTACTACGAGCAGTACTTC.

This clonotype occurred many times. This rearrangement joins TRBV15 to TRBJ1-2, with 9 bases that match TRBD1. Losses at the gene ends were 8 bases for V and 3 bases for J; bases not matched to a gene: 16. The CDR3 runs to 17 residues. CDR1 is LNHNV, CDR2 YYDKDF, per germline (reference sequence). The DNA for the CDR3 is TGTGCCACCCAAGTCGACAGGGGGTACTCTGATCACTATGGCTACACCTTC. This gives the protein CATQVDRGYSDHYGYTF.

Ten or more counts support this clonotype. The chain links TRBV7-2 to TRBJ1-6, with 10 bases that match TRBD1. J gave up 7 bases and V 3 bases, and 3 bases lay outside the gene matches. CDR3 length: 15 residues. Germline values: CDR1 SGHTA, CDR2 FQGNSA. The CDR3 loop reads CASSLLDRGNSPLHF. The CDR3 DNA follows: TGTGCCAGCAGCTTGTTGGACAGGGGGAATTCACCCCTCCACTTT.

This clonotype appeared many times. The DNA for the CDR3 is TGTGCCAGCAGTTTCGAACCCCATGGGGGTGAAAAACTGTTTTTT. Protein product: CASSFEPHGGEKLFF. The chain has TRBV28 and TRBJ1-4; D is perhaps TRBD1 (5 bases). Looked up from germline, CDR1 is MDHEN and CDR2 is SYDVKM. The CDR3 consists of 15 residues. Trimming removed 3 bases at V and 7 bases at J, with 15 bases between.

This clonotype was seen ten or more times. The genes are TRBV11-3 and TRBJ2-2; TRBD1 or TRBD2 may be the D gene (5 bases each). The CDR3 is made up of 12 amino acids. The V gene's germline CDR1 is SGHNT and CDR2 YENEEA. Between the trimmed V and J ends, which lost 8 bases and 7 bases, there was a span of 11 bases. CDR3 residues: CASAARGGELFF. CDR3 nucleotide sequence: TGTGCCAGCGCCGCGAGGGGCGGGGAGCTGTTTTTT.

Only a few counts were recorded for this clonotype. A much larger clone sits a single nucleotide away, making a read error possible. CDR3 amino acids: CASSRDRSNSPLHF. The CDR3 coding sequence is TGCGCCAGCAGCCGGGACAGGAGTAATTCACCCCTCCACTTT. This chain links TRBV10-2 with TRBJ1-6, with 8 nucleotides matching TRBD1. Trimming took 6 bases from V and 6 from J; bases not matched to a gene: 4. CDR1 and CDR2 from the germline V gene are WSHSY and SAAADI. CDR3 length: 14 residues.

As concerns this clonotype: A single base separates this from a much larger clone, so it may be a read error. This sequence joins TRBV5-1 and TRBJ2-7, with D perhaps matching TRBD1 or TRBD2 (5 bases each). This CDR3 is built from 16 residues. From germline, CDR1 is SGHRS and CDR2 YFSETQ. CDR3 region: CASRAGRMEGTYGQYF. CDR3 DNA: TGCGCCAGCAGAGCCGGACGTATGGAAGGGACCTACGGGCAGTACTTC.

This clonotype was observed at least ten times. The chain uses TRBV19 and TRBJ2-1, with D uncertain. The CDR3 spans 13 residues. CDR1 and CDR2 (germline): LNHDA, SQIVND (reference sequence). With 1 base removed from V and 5 bases from J, the gap between germline ends came to 6 bases. The CDR3 DNA follows: TGTGCCAGTAGTATAGCCCAAAACAATGAGCAGTTCTTC. Amino acid sequence: CASSIAQNNEQFF.

There are many counts of this clonotype. The chain combines TRBV7-9 with TRBJ1-2; TRBD1 matches 9 bases. Losses at the gene ends were 4 bases for V and 0 bases for J; bases not matched to a gene: 9. Germline CDR1 and CDR2: SEHNR and FQNEAQ (reference sequence). The CDR3 totals 17 residues. The CDR3 DNA sequence: TGTGCCAGCAGCTCAGGGACAGGGACAGTTCCTAACTATGGCTACACCTTC. Protein product: CASSSGTGTVPNYGYTF.

In this sample, this clonotype turned up many times. The J gene is TRBJ2-5, the V gene TRBV20-1, with D uncertain. From germline, CDR1 is DFQATT and CDR2 SNEGSKA (reference sequence). The ends were cut back, 5 bases at V and 4 bases at J, with 8 bases in the middle. CDR3 size: 11 residues. CDR3: CSASGGETQYF. CDR3 DNA: TGCAGTGCTTCCGGTGGAGAGACCCAGTACTTC.

This chain links TRBV27 with TRBJ2-6; D is unclear. V was trimmed by 7 bases and J by 0 bases, leaving 7 bases between them. Germline CDR1 MNHEY, CDR2 SMNVEV (reference sequence). There are 14 residues in the CDR3. The CDR3 region is CASNLNSGANVLTF. The CDR3 nucleotides are TGTGCCAGCAACCTAAACTCTGGGGCCAACGTCCTGACTTTC.

The table lists this clonotype with many counts. This chain links TRBV7-9 with TRBJ1-1; D remains ambiguous. Germline V gives CDR1 SEHNR, CDR2 FQNEAQ (reference sequence). Trimming took 0 bases from V and 7 from J, leaving 6 bases between them. This CDR3 spans 12 amino acids. The CDR3 bases are TGTGCCAGCAGCTTAGCCTTTGGTGAAGCTTTCTTT. This sequence encodes CASSLAFGEAFF.

This clonotype was counted at least ten times. The chain joins TRBV7-2 to TRBJ2-7; 12 bases line up with TRBD2. The germline V gene has CDR1 SGHTA and CDR2 FQGNSA. Unmatched junction bases numbered 9, after V lost 4 bases and J lost 2 bases. The CDR3 length is 17 residues. For the CDR3, the DNA is TGTGCCAGCAGCTCTCCTACTAGCGGGAGGACCACCTACGAGCAGTACTTC. Translation gives CASSSPTSGRTTYEQYF.

This clonotype was seen a few times. The chain combines TRBV4-3 with TRBJ2-5; the D gene is possibly TRBD2 (6 bases). In germline, CDR1 is LGHNA, CDR2 YSLEER. This CDR3 is 15 amino acids long. Trimming cost V 0 bases and J 6 bases, with 14 bases left between them. CDR3 in amino acids: CASSQEWASAQTQYF. The CDR3 DNA follows: TGCGCCAGCAGCCAAGAATGGGCTAGCGCCCAGACCCAGTACTTC.